This record covers a single TCR beta chain. The antigen remains unidentified. This sample was included in a study of cytomegalovirus exposure and HLA in healthy donors. The CDR3 consists of 16 residues. Germline CDR1 is SEHNR and CDR2 is FQNEAQ (reference sequence). The J segment lost 2 bases and the V segment lost 5 bases, leaving 8 bases of the junction unmatched. Notes on the study in general: Testing in vitro showed three CMV-associated chains specific for CMV antigens.

13 Jbeta primers and 60 Vbeta primers were used for the PCR. In the authors' methods: Roughly 80 million unique TCR beta chains, roughly 10 million shared, were counted in a later analysis. Assay used: immunoSEQ multiplex PCR; TCRdb lists only in-frame clones, some missing. D and trimming were read from the DNA, whereas the V and J calls and clone size are those reported in that table. The sample lists 150,000 to 200,000 clones; around 83% were seen once. Sequencing was done on a sample of PBMCs. This receptor was obtained from a man aged 50 to 59 in good health and CMV-seropositive. This chain uses TRBV7-9 with TRBJ2-2, with 7 bases matching TRBD2. The chain's CDR3 is CASSPPGGPNTGELFF. CDR3 bases: TGTGCCAGCAGCCCACCGGGAGGCCCCAACACCGGGGAGCTGTTTTTT.